This TCR beta chain was sequenced during a study of blood T cell repertoires in COVID-19. Turning to the study itself: Spain, Italy and the United States supplied samples that represented acute and convalescent COVID-19. Sources were T cells, B-cell-depleted T cells, or PBMCs; the material itself was cDNA or gDNA.

The germline gives CDR1 ENHRY, CDR2 SYGVKD. The CDR3 contains 14 residues. Trimming shortened V by 4 bases and J by 1 base, and 11 bases separated the two germline ends. Study processing details: Nucleated cell number was recorded as an estimate derived from reference gene primer amplification. Some clones are missing from TCRdb's copy, which holds only in-frame ones; the method was immunoSEQ multiplex PCR. The V and J calls and clone size were taken over from that table, and D and trimming were inferred from the DNA. The sample lists approximately 94,000 clones, about 86% occurring once. In its sample, this clone was seen once. The same CDR3 is also encoded by other DNA sequences in this sample.

Sequencing was done on a sample of peripheral blood. The sequence came from a human donor in a cohort sampled during active COVID-19. The V call is TRBV10-3, the J call TRBJ2-7, with D possibly TRBD1 on 5 matching bases. CDR3 coding DNA: TGTGCCATCAGTGTTCAGGGATCGTCCTACGAGCAGTACTTC. It yields the protein CAISVQGSSYEQYF.